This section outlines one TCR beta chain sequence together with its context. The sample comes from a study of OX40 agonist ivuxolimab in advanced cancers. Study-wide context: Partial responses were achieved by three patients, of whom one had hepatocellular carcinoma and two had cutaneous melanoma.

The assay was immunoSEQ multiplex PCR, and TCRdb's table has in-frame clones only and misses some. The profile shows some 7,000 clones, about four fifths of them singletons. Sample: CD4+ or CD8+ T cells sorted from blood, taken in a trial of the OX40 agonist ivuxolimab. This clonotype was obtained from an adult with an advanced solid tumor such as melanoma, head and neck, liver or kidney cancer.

CDR3 sequence (DNA): TGTGCCAGTAGTATAAGACAGACCCTTAGCAATCAGCCCCAGCATTTT. Protein product: CASSIRQTLSNQPQHF. The chain recombines TRBV19 with TRBJ1-5; perhaps TRBD1 as D (5 bases). Germline CDR1 LNHDA, CDR2 SQIVND (reference sequence). The CDR3 is 16 residues long. V lost 2 bases and J 0 bases, leaving 11 bases between the germline ends.